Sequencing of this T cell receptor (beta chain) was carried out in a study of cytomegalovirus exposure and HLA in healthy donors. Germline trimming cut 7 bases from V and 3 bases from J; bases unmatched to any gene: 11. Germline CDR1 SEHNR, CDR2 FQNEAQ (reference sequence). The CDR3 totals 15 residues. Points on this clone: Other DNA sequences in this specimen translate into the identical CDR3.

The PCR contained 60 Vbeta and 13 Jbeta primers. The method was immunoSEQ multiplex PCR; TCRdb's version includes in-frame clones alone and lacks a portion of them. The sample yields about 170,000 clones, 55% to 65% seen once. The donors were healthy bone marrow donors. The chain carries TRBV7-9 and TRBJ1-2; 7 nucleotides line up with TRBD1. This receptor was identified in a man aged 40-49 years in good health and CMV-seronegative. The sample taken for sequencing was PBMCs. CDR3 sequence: CASTSPEQGYYGYTF. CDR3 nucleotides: TGTGCCAGCACCTCCCCCGAACAGGGGTACTATGGCTACACCTTC.